This T cell receptor beta chain was observed in a study of T cell clusters in autoimmune cytopenias. Multiplex touch-down PCR amplified TRB using TRB-A and TRB-B pools in one tube. TCRdb re-called the multiplex PCR reads; every CDR3 protein appears as one record, without DNA. This repertoire includes fewer than 3,500 distinct CDR3 sequences. Tens of thousands of genome equivalents of blood DNA were amplified for TRB. This clonotype is called large based on its frequency. The clonotype comes from a human donor with an autoimmune cytopenia or autoimmune hepatitis (not recorded which). The sequenced sample was peripheral blood.

CDR3: CSVVDSPEQFF. The rearrangement links TRBV29-1 to TRBJ2-1. This CDR3 spans 11 amino acids. Germline CDR1 SQVTM, CDR2 ANQGSEA.